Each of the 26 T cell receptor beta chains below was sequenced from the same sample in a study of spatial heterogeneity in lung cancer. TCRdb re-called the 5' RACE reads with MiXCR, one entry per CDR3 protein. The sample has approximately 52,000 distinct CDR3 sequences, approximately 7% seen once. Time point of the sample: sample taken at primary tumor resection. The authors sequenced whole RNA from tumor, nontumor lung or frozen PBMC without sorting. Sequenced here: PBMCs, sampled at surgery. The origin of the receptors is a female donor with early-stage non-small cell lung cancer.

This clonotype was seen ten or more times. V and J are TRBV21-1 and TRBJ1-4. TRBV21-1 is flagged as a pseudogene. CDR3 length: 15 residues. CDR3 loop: CASSKGETENEKLFF. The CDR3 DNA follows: TGTGCCAGCAGCAAAGGCGAAACGGAAAATGAAAAACTGTTTTTT.

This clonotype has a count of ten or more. The CDR3: CASSRVGGTETQYF. CDR3 in DNA: TGCGCCAGCAGCCGGGTTGGAGGGACGGAGACCCAGTACTTC. The chain recombines TRBV4-1 with TRBJ2-5; perhaps TRBD2 as D (6 bases). Germline V lookup: CDR1 MGHRA, CDR2 YSYEKL. The V and J ends lost 4 bases and 5 bases respectively, with 14 bases between them. The CDR3 covers 14 residues.

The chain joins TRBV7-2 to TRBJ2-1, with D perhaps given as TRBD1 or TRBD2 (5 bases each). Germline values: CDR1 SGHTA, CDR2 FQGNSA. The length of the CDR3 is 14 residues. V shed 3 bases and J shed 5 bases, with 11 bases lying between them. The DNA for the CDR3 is TGTGCCAGCAGCTTTAGAGGGACGAACAATGAGCAGTTCTTC. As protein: CASSFRGTNNEQFF.

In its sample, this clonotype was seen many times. CDR3 coding DNA: TGTGCCAGCAGCCCCGAAGGACAGGGGTATGAGCAGTACTTC. This sequence encodes CASSPEGQGYEQYF. J is TRBJ2-7 and V is TRBV4-2; TRBD1 agrees at 9 bases. With V trimmed by 4 bases and J by 7 bases, 8 bases remained unmatched. There are 14 residues in the CDR3. Germline CDR1 and CDR2: LGHNA and YNFKEQ.

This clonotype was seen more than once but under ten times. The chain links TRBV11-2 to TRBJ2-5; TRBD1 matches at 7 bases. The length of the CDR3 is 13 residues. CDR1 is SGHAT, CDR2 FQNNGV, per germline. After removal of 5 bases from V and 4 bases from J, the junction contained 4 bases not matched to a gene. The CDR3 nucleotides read TGTGCCAGCAGCCGGGGACAGCGAGAGACCCAGTACTTC. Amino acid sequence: CASSRGQRETQYF.

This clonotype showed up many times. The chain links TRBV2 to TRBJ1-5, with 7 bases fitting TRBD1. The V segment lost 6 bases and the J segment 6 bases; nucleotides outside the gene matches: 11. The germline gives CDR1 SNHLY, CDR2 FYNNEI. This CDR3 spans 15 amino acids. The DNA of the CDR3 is TGTGCCAGCAGAGGGCAAGGGGGCCCCATTCAGCCCCAGCATTTT. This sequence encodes CASRGQGGPIQPQHF.

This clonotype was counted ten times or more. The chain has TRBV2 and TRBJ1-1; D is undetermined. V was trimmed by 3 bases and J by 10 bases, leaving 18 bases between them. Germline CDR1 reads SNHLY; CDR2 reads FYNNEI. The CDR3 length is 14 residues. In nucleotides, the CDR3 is TGTGCCAGCAGTGAGGTTCGGACGGCTAGGGTAGCTTTCTTT. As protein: CASSEVRTARVAFF.

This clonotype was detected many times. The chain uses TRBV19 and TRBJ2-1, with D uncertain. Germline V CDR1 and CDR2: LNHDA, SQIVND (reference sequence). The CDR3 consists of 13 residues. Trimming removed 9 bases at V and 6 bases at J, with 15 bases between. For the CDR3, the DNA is TGTGCCAGCCACCCGGGCGGCCGCAATGAGCAGTTCTTC. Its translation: CASHPGGRNEQFF.

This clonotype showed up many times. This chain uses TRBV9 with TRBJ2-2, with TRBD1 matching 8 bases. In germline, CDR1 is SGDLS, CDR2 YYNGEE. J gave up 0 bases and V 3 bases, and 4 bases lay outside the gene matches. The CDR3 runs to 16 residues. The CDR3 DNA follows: TGTGCCAGCAGCGCTCCAGGGGGCGCGAACACCGGGGAGCTGTTTTTT. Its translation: CASSAPGGANTGELFF. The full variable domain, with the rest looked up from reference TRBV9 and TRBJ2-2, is DSGVTQTPKHLITATGQRVTLRCSPRSGDLSVYWYQQSLDQGLQFLIQYYNGEERAKGNILERFSAQQFPDLHSELNLSSLELGDSALYFCASSAPGGANTGELFFGEGSRLTVL.

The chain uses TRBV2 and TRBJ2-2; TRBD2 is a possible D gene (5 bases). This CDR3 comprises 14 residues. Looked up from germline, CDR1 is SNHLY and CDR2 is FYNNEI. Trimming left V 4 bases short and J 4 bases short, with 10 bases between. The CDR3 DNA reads TGTGCCAGCAGTGTAGGGAGTGGCACCGGGGAGCTGTTTTTT. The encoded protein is CASSVGSGTGELFF.

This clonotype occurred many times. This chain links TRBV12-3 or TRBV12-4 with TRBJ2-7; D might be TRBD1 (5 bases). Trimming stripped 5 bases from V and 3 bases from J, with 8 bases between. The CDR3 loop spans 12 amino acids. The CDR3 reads CASSRQYYEQYF. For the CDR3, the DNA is TGTGCCAGCAGTCGACAGTACTACGAGCAGTACTTC.

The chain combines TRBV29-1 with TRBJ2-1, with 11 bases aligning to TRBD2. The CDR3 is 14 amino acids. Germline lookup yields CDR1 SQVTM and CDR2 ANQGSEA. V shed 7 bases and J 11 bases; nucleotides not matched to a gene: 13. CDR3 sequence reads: CSAREPGLAVKQFF. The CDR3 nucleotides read TGCAGCGCCCGGGAACCGGGACTAGCGGTTAAGCAGTTCTTC.

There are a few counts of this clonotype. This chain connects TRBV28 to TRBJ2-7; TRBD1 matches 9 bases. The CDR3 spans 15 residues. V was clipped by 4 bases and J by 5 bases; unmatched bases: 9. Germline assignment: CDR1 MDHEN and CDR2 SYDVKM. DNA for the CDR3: TGTGCCAGCAGTTGGGGGGACAGGGCAATCCACGAGCAGTACTTC. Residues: CASSWGDRAIHEQYF.

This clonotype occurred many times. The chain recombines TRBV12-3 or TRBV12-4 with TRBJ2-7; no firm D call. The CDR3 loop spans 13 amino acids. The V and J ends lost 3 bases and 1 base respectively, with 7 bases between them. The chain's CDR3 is CASSFVESYEQYF. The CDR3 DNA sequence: TGTGCCAGCAGTTTTGTTGAGTCCTACGAGCAGTACTTC.

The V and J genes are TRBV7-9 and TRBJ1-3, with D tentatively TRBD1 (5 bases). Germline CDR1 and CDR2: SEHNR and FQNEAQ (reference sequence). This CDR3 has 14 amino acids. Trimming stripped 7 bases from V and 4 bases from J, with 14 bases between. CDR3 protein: CASIEGMAGNTIYF. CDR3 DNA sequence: TGTGCCAGCATCGAGGGGATGGCAGGAAACACCATATATTTT.

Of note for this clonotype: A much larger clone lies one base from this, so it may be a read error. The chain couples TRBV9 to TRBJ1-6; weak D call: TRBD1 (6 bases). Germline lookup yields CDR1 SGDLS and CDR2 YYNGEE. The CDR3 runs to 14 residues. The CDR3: CAGSPGQSDSPLHF. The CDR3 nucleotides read TGTGCCGGCAGCCCTGGACAGTCAGATTCACCCCTCCACTTT.

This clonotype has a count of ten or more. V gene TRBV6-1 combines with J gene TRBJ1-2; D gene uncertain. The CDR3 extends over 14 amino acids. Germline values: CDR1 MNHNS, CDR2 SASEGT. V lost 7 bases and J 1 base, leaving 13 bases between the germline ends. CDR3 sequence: CASKRGPNNYGYTF. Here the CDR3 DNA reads TGTGCCAGCAAGAGAGGGCCGAATAACTATGGCTACACCTTC.

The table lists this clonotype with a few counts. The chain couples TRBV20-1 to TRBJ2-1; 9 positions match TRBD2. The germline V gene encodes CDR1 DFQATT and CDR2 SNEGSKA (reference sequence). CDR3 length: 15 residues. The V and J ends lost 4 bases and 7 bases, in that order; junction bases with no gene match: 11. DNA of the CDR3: TGCAGTGCTACTCCAGGATTAGCGGGGGAAAATGAGCAGTTCTTC. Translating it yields CSATPGLAGENEQFF.

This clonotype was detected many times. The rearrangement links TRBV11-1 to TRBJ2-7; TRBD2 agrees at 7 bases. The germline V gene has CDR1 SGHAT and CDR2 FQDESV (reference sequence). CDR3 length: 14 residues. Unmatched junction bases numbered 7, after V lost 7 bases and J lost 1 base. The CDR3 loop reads CASTPLGGSYEQYF. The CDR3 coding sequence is TGTGCCAGCACCCCGTTGGGGGGGTCCTACGAGCAGTACTTC.

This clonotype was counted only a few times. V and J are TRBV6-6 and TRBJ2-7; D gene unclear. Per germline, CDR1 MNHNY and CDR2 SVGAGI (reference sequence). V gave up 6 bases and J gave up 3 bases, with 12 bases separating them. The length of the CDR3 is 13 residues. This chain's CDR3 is CASSVWGNYEQYF. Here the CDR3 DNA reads TGTGCCAGCAGCGTTTGGGGTAACTACGAGCAGTACTTC.

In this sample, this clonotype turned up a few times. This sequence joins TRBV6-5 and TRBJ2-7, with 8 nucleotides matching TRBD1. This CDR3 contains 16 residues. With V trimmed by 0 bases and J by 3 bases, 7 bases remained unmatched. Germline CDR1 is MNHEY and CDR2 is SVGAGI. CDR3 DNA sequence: TGTGCCAGCAGTTACTCTACTTGGGGACAGGACTACGAGCAGTACTTC. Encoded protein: CASSYSTWGQDYEQYF.

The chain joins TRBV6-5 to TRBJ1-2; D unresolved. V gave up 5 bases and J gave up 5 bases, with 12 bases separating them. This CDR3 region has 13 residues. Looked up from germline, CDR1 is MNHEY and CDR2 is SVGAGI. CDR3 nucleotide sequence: TGTGCCAGCAGTCCCTCAGCTCATTATGGCTACACCTTC. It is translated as CASSPSAHYGYTF.

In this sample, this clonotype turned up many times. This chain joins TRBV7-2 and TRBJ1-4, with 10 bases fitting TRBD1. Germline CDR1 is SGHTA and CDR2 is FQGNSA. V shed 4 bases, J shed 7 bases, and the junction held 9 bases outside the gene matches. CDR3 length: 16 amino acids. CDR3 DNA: TGTGCCAGCAGCTCGCGACCGGGACAGGGGAGTGAAAAACTGTTTTTT. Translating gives CASSSRPGQGSEKLFF.

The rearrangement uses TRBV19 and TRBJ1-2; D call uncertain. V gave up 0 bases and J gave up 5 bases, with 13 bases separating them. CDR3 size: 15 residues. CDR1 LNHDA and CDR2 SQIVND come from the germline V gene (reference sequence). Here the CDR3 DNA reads TGTGCCAGTAGTATAGATCCCCTCTCCCGATATGGCTACACCTTC. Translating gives CASSIDPLSRYGYTF. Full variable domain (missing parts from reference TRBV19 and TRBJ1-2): DGGITQSPKYLFRKEGQNVTLSCEQNLNHDAMYWYRQDPGQGLRLIYYSQIVNDFQKGDIAEGYSVSREKKESFPLTVTSAQKNPTAFYLCASSIDPLSRYGYTFGSGTRLTVV.

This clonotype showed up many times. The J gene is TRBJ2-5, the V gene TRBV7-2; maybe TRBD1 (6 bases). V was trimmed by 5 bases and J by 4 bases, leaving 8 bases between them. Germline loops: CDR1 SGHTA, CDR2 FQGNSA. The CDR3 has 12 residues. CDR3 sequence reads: CASSPDRETQYF. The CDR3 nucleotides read TGTGCCAGCAGCCCGGACAGAGAGACCCAGTACTTC.

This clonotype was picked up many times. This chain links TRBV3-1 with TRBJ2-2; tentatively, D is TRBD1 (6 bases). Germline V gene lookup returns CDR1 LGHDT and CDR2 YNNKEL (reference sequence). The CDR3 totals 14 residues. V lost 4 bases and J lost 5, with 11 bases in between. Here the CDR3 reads CASSRWDTTGELFF. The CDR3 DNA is TGTGCCAGCAGCCGATGGGACACTACCGGGGAGCTGTTTTTT.